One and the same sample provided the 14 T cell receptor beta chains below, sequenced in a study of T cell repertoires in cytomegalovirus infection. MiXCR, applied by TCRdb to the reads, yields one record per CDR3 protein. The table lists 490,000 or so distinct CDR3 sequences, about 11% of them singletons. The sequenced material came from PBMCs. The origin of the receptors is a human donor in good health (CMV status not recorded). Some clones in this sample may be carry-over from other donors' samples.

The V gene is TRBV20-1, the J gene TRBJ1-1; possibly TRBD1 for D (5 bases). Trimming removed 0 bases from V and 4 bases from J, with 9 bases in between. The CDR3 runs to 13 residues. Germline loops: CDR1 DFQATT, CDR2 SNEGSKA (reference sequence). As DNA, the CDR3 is TGCAGTGCTAGAGATACCCAGGGCACTGAAGCTTTCTTT. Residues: CSARDTQGTEAFF.

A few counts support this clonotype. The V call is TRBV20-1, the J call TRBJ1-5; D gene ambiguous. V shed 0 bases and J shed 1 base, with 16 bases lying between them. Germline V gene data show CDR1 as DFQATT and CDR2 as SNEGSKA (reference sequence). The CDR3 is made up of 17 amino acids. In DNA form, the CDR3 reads TGCAGTGCTAGAGATGGAATGGACCCCTGGAGCAATCAGCCCCAGCATTTT. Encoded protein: CSARDGMDPWSNQPQHF.

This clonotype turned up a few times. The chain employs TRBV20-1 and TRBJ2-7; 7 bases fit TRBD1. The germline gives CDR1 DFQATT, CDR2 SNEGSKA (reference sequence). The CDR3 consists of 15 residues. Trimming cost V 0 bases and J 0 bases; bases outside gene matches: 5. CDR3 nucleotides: TGCAGTGCTAGAGAAGAGGGACAGAACTCCTACGAGCAGTACTTC. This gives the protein CSAREEGQNSYEQYF.

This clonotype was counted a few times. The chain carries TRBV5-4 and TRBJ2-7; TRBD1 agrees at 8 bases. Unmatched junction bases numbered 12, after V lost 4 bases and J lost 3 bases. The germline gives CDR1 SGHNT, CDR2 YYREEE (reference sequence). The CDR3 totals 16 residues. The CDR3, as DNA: TGTGCCAGCAGCCACCAAAGGACAGGGAGGAACTACGAGCAGTACTTC. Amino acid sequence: CASSHQRTGRNYEQYF.

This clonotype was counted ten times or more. The CDR3, as DNA: TGTGCCATCAGTGCCGGACGCTCTGGCTACACCTTC. Residues: CAISAGRSGYTF. The rearrangement links TRBV10-3 to TRBJ1-2; D gene ambiguous. This CDR3 contains 12 residues. The V gene lost 4 bases and the J gene lost 7 bases, with 10 bases spanning the gap. Germline CDR1 is ENHRY and CDR2 is SYGVKD.

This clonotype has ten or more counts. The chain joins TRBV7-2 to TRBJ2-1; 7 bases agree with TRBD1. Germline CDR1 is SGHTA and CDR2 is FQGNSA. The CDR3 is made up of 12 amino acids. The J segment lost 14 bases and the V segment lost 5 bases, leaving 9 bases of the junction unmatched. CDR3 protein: CASSRVRDRKFF. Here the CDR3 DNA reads TGTGCCAGCAGCCGAGTCCGGGACAGAAAGTTCTTC.

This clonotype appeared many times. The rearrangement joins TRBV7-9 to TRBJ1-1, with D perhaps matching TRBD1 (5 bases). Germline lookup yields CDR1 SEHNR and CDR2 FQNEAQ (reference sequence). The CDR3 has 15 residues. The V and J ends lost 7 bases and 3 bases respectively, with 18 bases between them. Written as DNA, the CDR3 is TGTGCCAGCACCAACCCCCAGGGTCGGTACACTGAAGCTTTCTTT. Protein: CASTNPQGRYTEAFF.

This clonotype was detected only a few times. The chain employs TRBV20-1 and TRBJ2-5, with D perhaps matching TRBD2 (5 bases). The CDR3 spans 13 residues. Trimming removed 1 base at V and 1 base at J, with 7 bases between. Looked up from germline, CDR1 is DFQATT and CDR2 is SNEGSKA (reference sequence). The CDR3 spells CSARVGSQETQYF. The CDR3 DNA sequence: TGCAGTGCTAGAGTAGGGAGCCAAGAGACCCAGTACTTC.

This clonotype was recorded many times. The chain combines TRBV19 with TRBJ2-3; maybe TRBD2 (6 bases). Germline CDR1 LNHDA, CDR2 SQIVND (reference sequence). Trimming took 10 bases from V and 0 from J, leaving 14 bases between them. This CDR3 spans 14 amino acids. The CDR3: CATNSGTSTDTQYF. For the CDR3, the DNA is TGTGCCACCAATAGCGGCACTAGCACAGATACGCAGTATTTT.

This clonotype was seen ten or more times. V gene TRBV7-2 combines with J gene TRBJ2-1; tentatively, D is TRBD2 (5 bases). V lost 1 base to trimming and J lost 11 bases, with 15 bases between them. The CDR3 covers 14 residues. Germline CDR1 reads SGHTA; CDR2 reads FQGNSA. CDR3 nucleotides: TGTGCCAGCAGCTTAGATTGGGCTGACGGGAAGCAGTTCTTC. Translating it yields CASSLDWADGKQFF.

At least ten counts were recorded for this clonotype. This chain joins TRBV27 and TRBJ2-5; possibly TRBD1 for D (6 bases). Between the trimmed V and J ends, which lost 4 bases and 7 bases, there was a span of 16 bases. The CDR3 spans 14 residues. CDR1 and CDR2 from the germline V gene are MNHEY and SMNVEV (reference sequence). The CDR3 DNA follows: TGTGCCAGCAGTTCCGGACAGACCGTTAGGACCCAGTACTTC. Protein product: CASSSGQTVRTQYF.

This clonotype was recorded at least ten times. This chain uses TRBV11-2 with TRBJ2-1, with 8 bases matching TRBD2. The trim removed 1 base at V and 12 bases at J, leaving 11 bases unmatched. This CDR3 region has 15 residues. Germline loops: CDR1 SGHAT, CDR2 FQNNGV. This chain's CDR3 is CASSLVRGRPLGQFF. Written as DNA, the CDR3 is TGTGCCAGCAGCTTAGTGCGCGGGAGGCCCTTAGGGCAGTTCTTC.

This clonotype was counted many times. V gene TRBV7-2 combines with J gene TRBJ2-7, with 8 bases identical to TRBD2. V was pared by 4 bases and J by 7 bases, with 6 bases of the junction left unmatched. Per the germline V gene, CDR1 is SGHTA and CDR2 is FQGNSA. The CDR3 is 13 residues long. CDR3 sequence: CASSSGGVGEQYF. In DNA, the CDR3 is TGTGCCAGCAGCTCGGGGGGGGTGGGGGAGCAGTACTTC.

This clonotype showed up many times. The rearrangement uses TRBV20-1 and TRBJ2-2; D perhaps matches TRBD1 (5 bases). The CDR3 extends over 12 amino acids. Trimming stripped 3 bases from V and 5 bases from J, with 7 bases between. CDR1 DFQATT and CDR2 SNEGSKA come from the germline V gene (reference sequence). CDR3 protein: CSARKGTGELFF. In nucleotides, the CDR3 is TGCAGTGCTAGGAAGGGGACCGGGGAGCTGTTTTTT.